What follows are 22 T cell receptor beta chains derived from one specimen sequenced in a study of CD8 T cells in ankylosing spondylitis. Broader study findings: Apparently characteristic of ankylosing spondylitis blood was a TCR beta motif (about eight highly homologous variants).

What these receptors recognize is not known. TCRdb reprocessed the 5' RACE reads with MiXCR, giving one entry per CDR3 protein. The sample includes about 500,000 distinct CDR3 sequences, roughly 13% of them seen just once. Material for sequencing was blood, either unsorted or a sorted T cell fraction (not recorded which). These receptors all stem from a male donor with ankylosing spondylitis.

The CDR3 region has the DNA TGTGCCAGCAGCGTAGGTATTGGACAGGGGACTAATGAAAAACTGTTTTTT. It specifies CASSVGIGQGTNEKLFF. V is TRBV9 and J is TRBJ1-4, with 9 bases identical to TRBD1. Germline V gene sequence: CDR1 SGDLS, CDR2 YYNGEE. The CDR3 spans 17 residues. The ends lost 0 bases at V and 2 bases at J; junction bases unmatched: 5.

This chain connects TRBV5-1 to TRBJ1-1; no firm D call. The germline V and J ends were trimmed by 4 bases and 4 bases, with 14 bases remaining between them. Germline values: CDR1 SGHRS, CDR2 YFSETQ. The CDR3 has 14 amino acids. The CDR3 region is CASSTPDPGTEAFF. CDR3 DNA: TGCGCCAGCAGCACCCCCGACCCGGGCACTGAAGCTTTCTTT.

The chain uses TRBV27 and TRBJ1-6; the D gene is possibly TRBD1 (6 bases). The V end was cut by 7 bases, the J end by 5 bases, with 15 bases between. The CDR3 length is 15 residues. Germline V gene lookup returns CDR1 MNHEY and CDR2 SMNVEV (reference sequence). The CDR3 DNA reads TGTGCCAGCACAAAGCCGGGACAACATAATTCACCCCTCCACTTT. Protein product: CASTKPGQHNSPLHF.

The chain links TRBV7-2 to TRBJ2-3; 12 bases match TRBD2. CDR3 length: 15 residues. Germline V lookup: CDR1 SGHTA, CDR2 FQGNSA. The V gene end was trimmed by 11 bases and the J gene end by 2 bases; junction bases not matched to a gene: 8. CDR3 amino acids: CAVRLAGVTTDTQYF. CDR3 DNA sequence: TGTGCCGTCAGACTAGCGGGAGTTACCACAGATACGCAGTATTTT.

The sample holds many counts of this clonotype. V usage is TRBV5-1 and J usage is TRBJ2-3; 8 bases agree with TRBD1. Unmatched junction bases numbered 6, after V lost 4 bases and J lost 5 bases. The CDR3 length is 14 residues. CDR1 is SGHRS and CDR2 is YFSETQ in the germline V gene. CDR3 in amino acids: CASSPRQGRDTQYF. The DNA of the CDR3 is TGCGCCAGCAGCCCAAGACAGGGGAGAGATACGCAGTATTTT.

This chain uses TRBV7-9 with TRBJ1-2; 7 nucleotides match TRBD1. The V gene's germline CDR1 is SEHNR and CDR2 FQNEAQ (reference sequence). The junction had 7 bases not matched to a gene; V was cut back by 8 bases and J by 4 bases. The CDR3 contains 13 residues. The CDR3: CASSPRDSYGYTF. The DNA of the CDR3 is TGTGCCAGCTCACCGCGGGACAGCTATGGCTACACCTTC.

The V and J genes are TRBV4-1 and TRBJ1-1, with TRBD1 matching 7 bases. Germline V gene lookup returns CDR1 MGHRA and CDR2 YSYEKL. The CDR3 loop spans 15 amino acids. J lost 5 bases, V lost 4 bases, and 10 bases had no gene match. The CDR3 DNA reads TGCGCCAGCAGCCGACACAGGGGAGAGGGAACTGAAGCTTTCTTT. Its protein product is CASSRHRGEGTEAFF.

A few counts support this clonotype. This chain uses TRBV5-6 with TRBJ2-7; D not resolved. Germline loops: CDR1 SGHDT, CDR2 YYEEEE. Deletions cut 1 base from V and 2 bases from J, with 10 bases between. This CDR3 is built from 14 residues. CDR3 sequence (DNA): TGTGCCAGCAGCTTGTACCCCAGAACCTACGAGCAGTACGTC. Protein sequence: CASSLYPRTYEQYV.

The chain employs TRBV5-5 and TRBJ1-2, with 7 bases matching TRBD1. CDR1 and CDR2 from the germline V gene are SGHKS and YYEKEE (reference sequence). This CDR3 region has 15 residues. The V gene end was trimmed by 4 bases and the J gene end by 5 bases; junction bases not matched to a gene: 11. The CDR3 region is CASSPDRWKGYGYTF. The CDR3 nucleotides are TGTGCCAGCAGCCCGGACAGGTGGAAGGGGTATGGCTACACCTTC.

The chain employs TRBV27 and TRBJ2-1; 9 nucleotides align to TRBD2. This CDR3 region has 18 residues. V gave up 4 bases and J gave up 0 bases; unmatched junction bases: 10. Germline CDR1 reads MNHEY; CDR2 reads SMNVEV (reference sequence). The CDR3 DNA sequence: TGTGCCAGCAGTTCTTACCCTAGCGGGAAAAGCTCCTACAATGAGCAGTTCTTC. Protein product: CASSSYPSGKSSYNEQFF.

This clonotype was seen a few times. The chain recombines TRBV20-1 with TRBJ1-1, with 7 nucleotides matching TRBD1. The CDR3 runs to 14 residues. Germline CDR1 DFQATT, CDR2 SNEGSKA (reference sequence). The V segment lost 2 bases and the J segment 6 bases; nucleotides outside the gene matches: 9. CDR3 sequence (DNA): TGCAGTGCTAGACGCCCCACAGGGGTACCTGAAGCTTTCTTT. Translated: CSARRPTGVPEAFF.

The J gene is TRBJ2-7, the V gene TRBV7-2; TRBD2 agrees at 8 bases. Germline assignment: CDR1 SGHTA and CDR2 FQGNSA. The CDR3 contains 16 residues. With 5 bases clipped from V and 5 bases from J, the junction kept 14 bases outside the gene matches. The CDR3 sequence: CASSDYRRTSNNEQYF. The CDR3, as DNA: TGTGCCAGCAGCGATTACAGGAGGACTAGCAACAACGAGCAGTACTTC.

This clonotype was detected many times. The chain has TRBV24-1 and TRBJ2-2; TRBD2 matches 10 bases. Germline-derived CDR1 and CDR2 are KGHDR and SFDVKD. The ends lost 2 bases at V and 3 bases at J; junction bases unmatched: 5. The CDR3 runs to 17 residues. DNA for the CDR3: TGTGCCACCAGTGATTCCTACGGGACTAGCGACACCGGGGAGCTGTTTTTT. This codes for CATSDSYGTSDTGELFF.

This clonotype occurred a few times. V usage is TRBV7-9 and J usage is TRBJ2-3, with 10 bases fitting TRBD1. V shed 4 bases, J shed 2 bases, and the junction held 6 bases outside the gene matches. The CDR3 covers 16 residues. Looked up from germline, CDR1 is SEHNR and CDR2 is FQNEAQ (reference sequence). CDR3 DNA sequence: TGTGCCAGCAGCTCTTCCGGGACAGGGGACACAGATACGCAGTATTTT. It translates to CASSSSGTGDTDTQYF.

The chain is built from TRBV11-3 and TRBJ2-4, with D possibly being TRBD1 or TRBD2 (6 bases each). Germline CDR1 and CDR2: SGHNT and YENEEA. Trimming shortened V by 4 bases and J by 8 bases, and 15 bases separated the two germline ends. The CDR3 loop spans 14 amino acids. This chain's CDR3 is CASSSGGGWDIQYF. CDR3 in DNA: TGTGCCAGCAGCTCCGGAGGGGGATGGGACATTCAGTACTTC.

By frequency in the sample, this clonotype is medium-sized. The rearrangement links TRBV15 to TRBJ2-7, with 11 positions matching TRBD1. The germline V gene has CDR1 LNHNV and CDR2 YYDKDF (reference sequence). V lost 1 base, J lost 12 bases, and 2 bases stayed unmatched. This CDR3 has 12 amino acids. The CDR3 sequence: CATSRGGTGGYV. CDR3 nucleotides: TGTGCCACCAGCAGAGGAGGGACAGGGGGGTACGTC.

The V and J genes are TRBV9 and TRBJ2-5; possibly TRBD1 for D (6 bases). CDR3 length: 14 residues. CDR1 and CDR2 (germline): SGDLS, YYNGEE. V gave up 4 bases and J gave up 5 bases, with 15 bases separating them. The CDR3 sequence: CASSSRGMGETQYF. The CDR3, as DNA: TGTGCCAGCAGCTCCAGGGGCATGGGGGAGACCCAGTACTTC.

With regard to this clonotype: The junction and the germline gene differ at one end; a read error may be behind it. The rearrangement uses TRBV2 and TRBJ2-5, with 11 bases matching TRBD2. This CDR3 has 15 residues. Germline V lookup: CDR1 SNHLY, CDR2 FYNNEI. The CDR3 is CSSRNRLAGQETQYF. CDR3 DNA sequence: TGTTCCAGCAGAAACAGACTAGCGGGACAAGAGACCCAGTACTTC. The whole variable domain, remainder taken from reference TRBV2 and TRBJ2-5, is EPEVTQTPSHQVTQMGQEVILRCVPISNHLYFYWYRQILGQKVEFLVSFYNNEISEKSEIFDDQFSVERPDGSNFTLKIRSTKLEDSAMYFCSSRNRLAGQETQYFGPGTRLLVL.

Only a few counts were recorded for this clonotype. The CDR3 DNA reads TGTGCCAGCAGTGAGTATGGGGCGCGGGCCTACGAGCAGTACGTC. Its protein product is CASSEYGARAYEQYV. The chain uses TRBV2 and TRBJ2-7; D may be TRBD1 or TRBD2 (5 bases each). Germline CDR1 reads SNHLY; CDR2 reads FYNNEI. CDR3 length equals 15 residues. Trimming shortened V by 3 bases and J by 2 bases, and 14 bases separated the two germline ends.

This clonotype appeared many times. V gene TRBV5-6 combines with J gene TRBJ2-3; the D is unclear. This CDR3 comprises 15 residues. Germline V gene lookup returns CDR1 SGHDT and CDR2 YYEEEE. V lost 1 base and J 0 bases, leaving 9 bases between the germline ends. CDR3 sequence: CASSLFGDSTDTQYF. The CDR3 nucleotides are TGTGCCAGCAGCTTGTTCGGAGATAGCACAGATACGCAGTATTTT.

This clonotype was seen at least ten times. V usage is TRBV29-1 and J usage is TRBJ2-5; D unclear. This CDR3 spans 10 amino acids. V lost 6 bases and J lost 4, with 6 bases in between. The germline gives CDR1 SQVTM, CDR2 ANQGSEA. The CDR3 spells CSVLGETQYF. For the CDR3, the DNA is TGCAGCGTCCTCGGAGAGACCCAGTACTTC.

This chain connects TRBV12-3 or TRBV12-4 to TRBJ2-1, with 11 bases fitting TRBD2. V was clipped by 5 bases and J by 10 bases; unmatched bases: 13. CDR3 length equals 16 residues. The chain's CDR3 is CASSRLAGSPTREQFF. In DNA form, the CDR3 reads TGTGCCAGCAGTCGACTAGCGGGATCTCCTACAAGGGAGCAGTTCTTC.